These 21 T cell receptor beta chains originate from one sample sequenced in a study of T-cell memory formation after mild COVID-19. TCRdb passed the 5' RACE reads through MiXCR, listing each CDR3 protein once. The table records 300,000 to 400,000 distinct CDR3 sequences, roughly an eighth of them present only once. The sample was PBMCs or a T cell subset sorted from them (not recorded which). These receptors were taken from a young man who had mild COVID-19 (a few samples of this study predate the infection). Cell type and time point are not known.

CDR3 region: CASSRQGANQDEQFF. The CDR3 DNA reads as TGTGCCAGCAGCCGACAGGGGGCGAATCAGGATGAGCAGTTCTTC. The chain has TRBV3-1 and TRBJ2-1, with 10 positions matching TRBD1. V dropped 4 bases and J dropped 8; count of bases not matched to a gene: 8. Germline CDR1 reads LGHDT; CDR2 reads YNNKEL (reference sequence). The CDR3 runs to 15 residues.

The V gene is TRBV6-2 or TRBV6-3, the J gene TRBJ2-3; 9 bases agree with TRBD2. With V trimmed by 0 bases and J by 2 bases, 12 bases remained unmatched. In germline, CDR1 is MNHEY, CDR2 SVGEGT. The CDR3 runs to 19 residues. CDR3 region: CASSYSAVASGEITDTQYF. In nucleotides, the CDR3 is TGTGCCAGCAGTTACTCGGCGGTTGCTAGCGGGGAGATCACAGATACGCAGTATTTT.

This clonotype has a handful of counts. This sequence joins TRBV28 and TRBJ2-7; D is unclear. This CDR3 spans 12 amino acids. Germline loops: CDR1 MDHEN, CDR2 SYDVKM. The V end was cut by 8 bases, the J end by 1 base, with 9 bases between. CDR3 DNA sequence: TGTGCCAGCCGAAGTTTTTCCTACGAGCAGTACTTC. Amino acid sequence: CASRSFSYEQYF. Complete variable domain (other parts from reference TRBV28 and TRBJ2-7): DVKVTQSSRYLVKRTGEKVFLECVQDMDHENMFWYRQDPGLGLRLIYFSYDVKMKEKGDIPEGYSVSREKKERFSLILESASTNQTSMYLCASRSFSYEQYFGPGTRLTVT.

V and J are TRBV3-1 and TRBJ2-5; D perhaps matches TRBD2 (5 bases). Germline lookup yields CDR1 LGHDT and CDR2 YNNKEL (reference sequence). Trimming pared 3 bases from V and 7 bases from J, leaving 9 bases between. The CDR3 is 12 residues long. CDR3 coding DNA: TGTGCCAGCAGCCATGATGCGGGGACCCAGTACTTC. This codes for CASSHDAGTQYF.

J is TRBJ1-2 and V is TRBV20-1, with 7 positions matching TRBD1. There are 12 residues in the CDR3. The ends lost 5 bases at V and 6 bases at J; junction bases unmatched: 6. Germline V gene sequence: CDR1 DFQATT, CDR2 SNEGSKA (reference sequence). The CDR3 protein is CSAVRGRDGYTF. In nucleotides, the CDR3 is TGCAGTGCTGTCAGGGGGAGGGATGGCTACACCTTC.

This clonotype was observed at least ten times. The V gene is TRBV5-1, the J gene TRBJ1-1; D gene unclear. Trimming shortened V by 7 bases and J by 0 bases, and 10 bases separated the two germline ends. This CDR3 has 13 residues. CDR1 and CDR2 (germline): SGHRS, YFSETQ. In DNA form, the CDR3 reads TGCGCCAGCTCCGCTCAGGTGAACACTGAAGCTTTCTTT. Protein sequence: CASSAQVNTEAFF.

This clonotype was counted between two and nine times. The rearrangement uses TRBV15 and TRBJ2-1, with a weak D call TRBD1 (6 bases). This CDR3 contains 16 residues. The ends were cut back, 2 bases at V and 4 bases at J, with 15 bases in the middle. CDR1 and CDR2 (germline): LNHNV, YYDKDF (reference sequence). The CDR3 sequence is CATSRLSGTTYNEQFF. The CDR3 coding sequence is TGTGCCACCAGCAGACTATCCGGGACAACTTACAATGAGCAGTTCTTC.

The chain links TRBV6-2 or TRBV6-3 to TRBJ1-1; D is unclear. Between the trimmed V and J ends, which lost 3 bases and 7 bases, there was a span of 15 bases. Germline V CDR1 and CDR2: MNHEY, SVGEGT. The CDR3 sequence is 14 residues long. The CDR3 spells CASSYVGRTIEAFF. As DNA, the CDR3 is TGTGCCAGCAGTTATGTTGGGCGGACCATTGAAGCTTTCTTT.

This CDR3 is CATRGRTGGHRDTQYF. The CDR3 DNA reads as TGTGCCACCAGGGGGCGCACGGGGGGGCATCGGGATACGCAGTATTTT. The V gene is TRBV27, the J gene TRBJ2-3, with D perhaps assigned TRBD1 or TRBD2 (8 bases each). Germline loops: CDR1 MNHEY, CDR2 SMNVEV (reference sequence). The CDR3 runs to 16 residues. The V end was cut by 10 bases, the J end by 6 bases, with 26 bases between.

The chain employs TRBV7-9 and TRBJ1-1; 7 bases match TRBD1. Trimming removed 5 bases from V and 1 base from J; junction bases left unmatched: 10. The CDR3 sequence is 16 residues long. Germline V gene data show CDR1 as SEHNR and CDR2 as FQNEAQ (reference sequence). The CDR3 DNA reads TGTGCCAGCAGCCCTAAATCCGGGACAGAGAACACTGAAGCTTTCTTT. Its translation is CASSPKSGTENTEAFF. Full variable domain (outside the CDR3, taken from reference TRBV7-9 and TRBJ1-1): DTGVSQNPRHKITKRGQNVTFRCDPISEHNRLYWYRQTLGQGPEFLTYFQNEAQLEKSRLLSDRFSAERPKGSFSTLEIQRTEQGDSAMYLCASSPKSGTENTEAFFGQGTRLTVV.

The chain recombines TRBV4-2 with TRBJ2-5; possibly TRBD2 for D (5 bases). The CDR3 sequence is 15 residues long. V was clipped by 0 bases and J by 5 bases, with 13 bases between them. Germline V gene data show CDR1 as LGHNA and CDR2 as YNFKEQ. Here the CDR3 reads CASSQEYGVGETQYF. The CDR3 region has the DNA TGTGCCAGCAGCCAAGAGTACGGGGTTGGGGAGACCCAGTACTTC.

This chain uses TRBV6-5 with TRBJ2-2; 11 bases line up with TRBD1. The CDR3 is made up of 16 amino acids. Trimming removed 1 base from V and 5 bases from J; junction bases left unmatched: 3. Germline loops: CDR1 MNHEY, CDR2 SVGAGI. The DNA for the CDR3 is TGTGCCAGCAGTTACTTCGGACAGGGGGCGACCGGGGAGCTGTTTTTT. This codes for CASSYFGQGATGELFF.

The V gene is TRBV4-1, the J gene TRBJ1-5, with D perhaps matching TRBD1 (6 bases). The germline V and J ends were trimmed by 0 bases and 1 base, with 10 bases remaining between them. Germline loops: CDR1 MGHRA, CDR2 YSYEKL. The CDR3 loop spans 16 amino acids. The CDR3 coding sequence is TGCGCCAGCAGCCAAGATCCAGGGGCCAGCAATCAGCCCCAGCATTTT. Protein product: CASSQDPGASNQPQHF.

The genes are TRBV5-1 and TRBJ2-3, with 8 bases fitting TRBD2. The CDR3 length is 17 residues. Unmatched junction bases numbered 9, after V lost 0 bases and J lost 3 bases. The germline gives CDR1 SGHRS, CDR2 YFSETQ. The CDR3 reads CASSLGSGGAGTDTQYF. The DNA of the CDR3 is TGCGCCAGCAGCTTGGGCTCGGGGGGGGCCGGTACAGATACGCAGTATTTT.

This clonotype was detected only a few times. The chain uses TRBV7-8 and TRBJ2-7; D ambiguous. The V and J ends lost 2 bases and 5 bases respectively, with 10 bases between them. The V gene's germline CDR1 is SGHVS and CDR2 FQNEAQ. There are 13 residues in the CDR3. The CDR3 loop reads CASSLSRNNEQYV. In nucleotides, the CDR3 is TGTGCCAGCAGCTTATCCAGGAACAACGAGCAGTACGTC.

This clonotype was counted between two and nine times. This sequence joins TRBV20-1 and TRBJ1-6, with D possibly being TRBD1 (5 bases). Deletions cut 3 bases from V and 7 bases from J, with 13 bases between. This CDR3 has 14 amino acids. CDR1 is DFQATT, CDR2 SNEGSKA, per germline (reference sequence). CDR3 sequence: CSASDRGPNSPLHF. The CDR3 nucleotides read TGCAGTGCTAGTGATCGGGGACCGAATTCACCCCTCCACTTT.

A few counts support this clonotype. The genes are TRBV12-3 or TRBV12-4 and TRBJ2-3; D remains unclear. Trimming took 6 bases from V and 0 from J, leaving 10 bases between them. The CDR3 contains 14 residues. The CDR3 DNA reads TGTGCCAGCAGAGTATCCGGAAGCACAGATACGCAGTATTTT. Translating it yields CASRVSGSTDTQYF.

V usage is TRBV30 and J usage is TRBJ2-6; D is unresolved. CDR3 length: 15 residues. Germline V CDR1 and CDR2: GTSNPN, SVGIG (reference sequence). In nucleotides, the CDR3 is TGTGCGTCAACCCGGGCTGGGCCCGGGGCCAACGTCCTGACTTTC. Protein: CASTRAGPGANVLTF.

This clonotype has just a few counts. The chain employs TRBV7-3 and TRBJ2-4, with 7 bases matching TRBD1. The ends lost 5 bases at V and 0 bases at J; junction bases unmatched: 7. The CDR3 contains 16 residues. Germline CDR1 reads SGHTA; CDR2 reads FQGTGA. The CDR3 region is CASSIHRDRAKNIQYF. Here the CDR3 DNA reads TGTGCCAGCAGCATTCACCGGGACAGAGCCAAAAACATTCAGTACTTC.

The table lists this clonotype with many counts. The chain joins TRBV29-1 to TRBJ2-7; D tentatively fits TRBD1 or TRBD2 (6 bases each). V gave up 3 bases and J gave up 2 bases, with 14 bases separating them. The CDR3 sequence is 14 residues long. Germline V lookup: CDR1 SQVTM, CDR2 ANQGSEA. As DNA, the CDR3 is TGCAGCGTTGAGAGGGGGGTGAGCCCCTACGAGCAGTACGTC. This codes for CSVERGVSPYEQYV.

Only a few counts were recorded for this clonotype. V is TRBV2 and J is TRBJ1-1; the D is unclear. The CDR3 sequence is 11 residues long. V lost 5 bases, J lost 11 bases, and 12 bases lay in between. Germline V gene sequence: CDR1 SNHLY, CDR2 FYNNEI. This CDR3 is CASSRTRGAFF. CDR3 sequence (DNA): TGTGCCAGCAGTCGGACGCGAGGGGCTTTCTTT.